The 10 T cell receptor beta chains in this list originate from one sample, sequenced in a study of blood T cells in healthy people across ages. Primed by a sample-barcoded 5' primer and a J-beta primer mix, a second PCR proceeded for about 6 to 12 cycles. One entry per CDR3 protein, called by TCRdb with MiXCR from the 5' RACE reads. The sample lists around 2 million distinct CDR3 sequences; 35% to 50% were seen once. The sample consisted of blood. Source of these receptors: a human donor in good health.

J is TRBJ1-1 and V is TRBV7-3, with TRBD1 as a possible D gene (6 bases). Germline assignment: CDR1 SGHTA and CDR2 FQGTGA. The V end was cut by 6 bases, the J end by 0 bases, with 14 bases between. This CDR3 is 15 amino acids long. CDR3 in DNA: TGTGCCAGCAGACGGATCGACAGGATGAACACTGAAGCTTTCTTT. As protein: CASRRIDRMNTEAFF.

This clonotype was counted only a few times. This rearrangement joins TRBV12-3 or TRBV12-4 to TRBJ2-3; no definite D call. Trimming removed 3 bases from V and 5 bases from J, with 12 bases in between. This CDR3 has 14 amino acids. This chain's CDR3 is CASSFGSKGDTQYF. CDR3 nucleotide sequence: TGTGCCAGCAGTTTTGGGTCGAAAGGAGATACGCAGTATTTT.

The chain recombines TRBV10-3 with TRBJ1-1, with unresolved D. This CDR3 is built from 13 residues. The ends were cut back, 6 bases at V and 0 bases at J, with 8 bases in the middle. Germline loops: CDR1 ENHRY, CDR2 SYGVKD. CDR3 sequence (DNA): TGTGCCATCAGCTCATCTGTGAACACTGAAGCTTTCTTT. Protein product: CAISSSVNTEAFF.

This clonotype appeared a few times. The rearrangement joins TRBV14 to TRBJ2-1; possibly TRBD2 for D (6 bases). The V and J ends lost 4 bases and 10 bases respectively, with 14 bases between them. Germline V gene data show CDR1 as SGHDN and CDR2 as FVKESK. CDR3 length: 13 amino acids. The CDR3 spells CASSPYNRGEQFF. DNA for the CDR3: TGTGCCAGCAGCCCCTACAATCGGGGGGAGCAGTTCTTC.

This sequence joins TRBV4-1 and TRBJ2-4, with 9 positions matching TRBD2. The CDR3 consists of 17 residues. V was pared by 2 bases and J by 7 bases, with 12 bases of the junction left unmatched. Germline assignment: CDR1 MGHRA and CDR2 YSYEKL. As DNA, the CDR3 is TGCGCCAGCAGCCAAACCGCAACTATAGCGGGGGCCAACATTCAGTACTTC. This codes for CASSQTATIAGANIQYF.

This clonotype was counted a few times. The chain recombines TRBV29-1 with TRBJ2-5; D gene ambiguous. The CDR3 runs to 12 residues. The germline V gene has CDR1 SQVTM and CDR2 ANQGSEA. V lost 5 bases, J lost 2 bases, and 9 bases lay in between. CDR3 residues: CSVFVVQETQYF. The CDR3 bases are TGCAGCGTTTTCGTGGTGCAAGAGACCCAGTACTTC.

The CDR3 spells CASSSRGATTDTQYF. In DNA form, the CDR3 reads TGTGCCAGCAGCTCTCGAGGGGCGACCACAGATACGCAGTATTTT. V is TRBV7-3 and J is TRBJ2-3; the D gene could be TRBD1 or TRBD2 (5 bases each). V lost 4 bases to trimming and J lost 2 bases, with 13 bases between them. CDR3 length: 15 residues. Germline V gene lookup returns CDR1 SGHTA and CDR2 FQGTGA. The full variable domain, its missing parts supplied by reference TRBV7-3 and TRBJ2-3, is GAGVSQTPSNKVTEKGKYVELRCDPISGHTALYWYRQSLGQGPEFLIYFQGTGAADDSGLPNDRFFAVRPEGSVSTLKIQRTERGDSAVYLCASSSRGATTDTQYFGPGTRLTVL.

The CDR3 reads CASSYGARDSGAGNEQFF. Written as DNA, the CDR3 is TGTGCCAGCAGTTATGGGGCCCGCGACAGCGGGGCCGGCAATGAGCAGTTCTTC. The chain couples TRBV6-6 to TRBJ2-1, with TRBD2 matching over 7 bases. Germline V gene sequence: CDR1 MNHNY, CDR2 SVGAGI (reference sequence). V lost 3 bases to trimming and J lost 6 bases; unmatched junction nucleotides: 17. The CDR3 runs to 18 residues.

The chain couples TRBV20-1 to TRBJ1-4; D uncertain. The germline V gene has CDR1 DFQATT and CDR2 SNEGSKA (reference sequence). The CDR3 runs to 13 residues. Trimming took 3 bases from V and 5 from J, leaving 10 bases between them. CDR3 DNA sequence: TGCAGTGCTAGTCAGCCCCCCAATGAAAAACTGTTTTTT. It codes for CSASQPPNEKLFF.

CDR3 sequence reads: CATSALTGTQETQYF. CDR3 in DNA: TGTGCCACCAGTGCCTTGACAGGGACCCAAGAGACCCAGTACTTC. The chain combines TRBV24-1 with TRBJ2-7; 7 bases are shared with TRBD1. Near its end, the DNA agrees better with TRBJ2-5, so the J call may be wrong. The CDR3 totals 15 residues. The germline gives CDR1 KGHDR, CDR2 SFDVKD.